Listed below are T cell receptor beta chains from one sample, sequenced in a study of T cells in Graves' hyperthyroidism and ophthalmopathy. Each CDR3 protein gets one entry after TCRdb re-called the multiplex PCR reads with MiXCR. Of about 500,000 distinct CDR3 sequences listed, around 43% were seen once; the top ten hold about 43%. Sample: peripheral blood or thyroid tissue (not recorded which). The receptor set was obtained from an adult woman with Graves' disease, either hyperthyroidism or ophthalmopathy (not recorded which). CDR3s include the opening cysteine and the closing phenylalanine or tryptophan. The D gene is left open where the match is weak. Only part of the rows carry a size: once, few, many, or a class if the clone is expanded.

V gene: TRBV5-1; clone size: -; D gene: -; CDR3 length: 14; J gene: TRBJ2-7; CDR3 DNA: TGCGCCAGCAGCTTGCAGGGTGCAGACTACGAGCAGTACTTC; CDR3 protein: CASSLQGADYEQYF
V gene: TRBV12-3/TRBV12-4; clone size: once; D gene: -; CDR3 length: 14; J gene: TRBJ1-5; CDR3 DNA: TGTGCCAGCAGCGAGGGGGGTGCACATCAGCCCCAGCATTTT; CDR3 protein: CASSEGGAHQPQHF
V gene: TRBV2; clone size: -; D gene: TRBD1; CDR3 length: 16; J gene: TRBJ1-2; CDR3 DNA: TGTGCCAGCAGTGAAGGGGGGACAGTTTCTAACTATGGCTACACCTTC; CDR3 protein: CASSEGGTVSNYGYTF
V gene: TRBV12-3/TRBV12-4; clone size: -; D gene: -; CDR3 length: 15; J gene: TRBJ1-5; CDR3 DNA: TGTGCCAGCAGGGCTGGGCAGGTCGGTAATCAGCCCCAGCATTTT; CDR3 protein: CASRAGQVGNQPQHF
V gene: TRBV2; clone size: -; D gene: -; CDR3 length: 14; J gene: TRBJ1-1; CDR3 DNA: TGTGCCGGAAGGACAGATTTTGTGGACACTGAAGCTTTCTTT; CDR3 protein: CAGRTDFVDTEAFF
V gene: TRBV7-2; clone size: -; D gene: -; CDR3 length: 13; J gene: TRBJ1-2; CDR3 DNA: TGTGCCAGCAAATCGGGTCTACACTATGGCTACACCTTC; CDR3 protein: CASKSGLHYGYTF
V gene: TRBV15; clone size: -; D gene: -; CDR3 length: 15; J gene: TRBJ1-6; CDR3 DNA: TGTGCCACCAGCGCCCTCGGGGGTGTAGTGTCACCCCTCCACTTT; CDR3 protein: CATSALGGVVSPLHF
V gene: TRBV7-9; clone size: few; D gene: TRBD1; CDR3 length: 15; J gene: TRBJ1-5; CDR3 DNA: TGTGCCAGCAGCTCGATGACAGGGACGGATCAGCCCCAGCATTTT; CDR3 protein: CASSSMTGTDQPQHF
V gene: TRBV29-1; clone size: -; D gene: -; CDR3 length: 13; J gene: TRBJ2-5; CDR3 DNA: TGCAGCGATGAAGATGGCTACCAAGAGACCCAGTACTTC; CDR3 protein: CSDEDGYQETQYF
V gene: TRBV29-1; clone size: few; D gene: -; CDR3 length: 14; J gene: TRBJ1-1; CDR3 DNA: TGCAGCGTTGAAGGGGGAACAGTGAGCACTGAAGCTTTCTTT; CDR3 protein: CSVEGGTVSTEAFF
V gene: TRBV10-2; clone size: many; D gene: -; CDR3 length: 14; J gene: TRBJ2-5; CDR3 DNA: TGCGCCAGCAGTGAGTCGGCGGGACCAGAGACCCAGTACTTC; CDR3 protein: CASSESAGPETQYF
V gene: TRBV6-1; clone size: few; D gene: -; CDR3 length: 14; J gene: TRBJ2-7; CDR3 DNA: TGTGCCAGCAGTTACTCGCAGGGACCATACGAGCAGTACTTC; CDR3 protein: CASSYSQGPYEQYF
V gene: TRBV25-1; clone size: once; D gene: -; CDR3 length: 13; J gene: TRBJ1-1; CDR3 DNA: TGTGCCAGCTTGTTGAACGCCTACACTGAAGCTTTCTTT; CDR3 protein: CASLLNAYTEAFF
V gene: TRBV29-1; clone size: -; D gene: -; CDR3 length: 16; J gene: TRBJ2-6; CDR3 DNA: TGCAGCGTTGATGATTTAGGGGGGGCTGGGGCCAACGTCCTGACTTTC; CDR3 protein: CSVDDLGGAGANVLTF
V gene: TRBV20-1; clone size: many; D gene: -; CDR3 length: 14; J gene: TRBJ2-7; CDR3 DNA: TGCAGTGCTAGAGGGACAGATTTTTCCTACGAGCAGTACTTC; CDR3 protein: CSARGTDFSYEQYF
V gene: TRBV6-5; clone size: many; D gene: -; CDR3 length: 17; J gene: TRBJ1-6; CDR3 DNA: TGTGCCAGCAGTCGTTACCTTGACAGGCGCTATAATTCACCCCTCCACTTT; CDR3 protein: CASSRYLDRRYNSPLHF
V gene: TRBV20-1; clone size: -; D gene: -; CDR3 length: 14; J gene: TRBJ2-7; CDR3 DNA: TGCAGTGCTAGCTCCGGCGGGGCCTCCTACGAGCAGTACTTC; CDR3 protein: CSASSGGASYEQYF
V gene: TRBV20-1; clone size: -; D gene: TRBD1; CDR3 length: 12; J gene: TRBJ1-2; CDR3 DNA: TGCAGTGCTGGACAGGGGATGGATGGCTACACCTTC; CDR3 protein: CSAGQGMDGYTF
V gene: TRBV7-2; clone size: -; D gene: -; CDR3 length: 11; J gene: TRBJ1-2; CDR3 DNA: TGTGCCAGCAGCTCACTACGGACAGCCACCTTC; CDR3 protein: CASSSLRTATF
V gene: TRBV14; clone size: -; D gene: -; CDR3 length: 13; J gene: TRBJ2-7; CDR3 DNA: TGTGCCAGCAGCCAAGAAGGGGGGACGGAGCAGTACTTC; CDR3 protein: CASSQEGGTEQYF
V gene: TRBV12-3/TRBV12-4; clone size: many; D gene: -; CDR3 length: 11; J gene: TRBJ1-4; CDR3 DNA: TGTGCCAGCAGTTTTAATGAAAAACTGTTTTTT; CDR3 protein: CASSFNEKLFF
V gene: TRBV7-9; clone size: -; D gene: -; CDR3 length: 13; J gene: TRBJ2-7; CDR3 DNA: TGTGCCAGCAGCTTTGAGGTGGCCTACGAGCAGTACTTC; CDR3 protein: CASSFEVAYEQYF
V gene: TRBV7-9; clone size: -; D gene: -; CDR3 length: 11; J gene: TRBJ2-1; CDR3 DNA: TGTGCCAGCAGCTTTGACAGCGAGCAGTTCTTC; CDR3 protein: CASSFDSEQFF
V gene: TRBV15; clone size: -; D gene: -; CDR3 length: 14; J gene: TRBJ2-5; CDR3 DNA: TGTGCCACCAGCAGCCCAGGGGTTGGGGAGACCCAGTACTTC; CDR3 protein: CATSSPGVGETQYF
V gene: TRBV10-3; clone size: -; D gene: -; CDR3 length: 13; J gene: TRBJ2-7; CDR3 DNA: TGTGCCATCAGTGAGAACAGGGAGAGCGAGCAGTACTTC; CDR3 protein: CAISENRESEQYF
V gene: TRBV20-1; clone size: many; D gene: -; CDR3 length: 15; J gene: TRBJ1-4; CDR3 DNA: TGCAGTGCTAGACCCGGGGAGGGTGGAGATGAAAAACTGTTTTTT; CDR3 protein: CSARPGEGGDEKLFF
V gene: TRBV4-3; clone size: -; D gene: -; CDR3 length: 13; J gene: TRBJ2-1; CDR3 DNA: TGCGCCAGCAGCCAAAACAGGCTCAATGAGCAGTTCTTC; CDR3 protein: CASSQNRLNEQFF